The clone carrying this T cell receptor beta chain has more than one count but fewer than ten. The target antigen is unknown. This sample was included in a study of cytomegalovirus exposure and HLA in healthy donors. V gave up 8 bases and J gave up 4 bases; unmatched junction bases: 8. Germline lookup yields CDR1 MNHEY and CDR2 SVGAGI. CDR3 size: 15 residues. Study conclusions and caveats: In vitro work confirmed that a few CMV-associated chains recognize CMV antigens.

PCR involved 60 Vbeta and 13 Jbeta primers. Assay: immunoSEQ multiplex PCR; the TCRdb copy retains only in-frame clones and omits some. This sample carries approximately 92,000 clones, approximately 81% of them seen once, and the ten largest clones take under 5.5%. The source is a woman aged 70-85 years in good health and CMV-seropositive. The J gene is TRBJ1-6, the V gene TRBV6-5; the match to TRBD1 covers 7 bases. Sequenced input: PBMCs. The CDR3 coding sequence is TGTGCCAGCCGTCGGGACAGATTATATAATTCACCCCTCCACTTT. It is translated as CASRRDRLYNSPLHF.